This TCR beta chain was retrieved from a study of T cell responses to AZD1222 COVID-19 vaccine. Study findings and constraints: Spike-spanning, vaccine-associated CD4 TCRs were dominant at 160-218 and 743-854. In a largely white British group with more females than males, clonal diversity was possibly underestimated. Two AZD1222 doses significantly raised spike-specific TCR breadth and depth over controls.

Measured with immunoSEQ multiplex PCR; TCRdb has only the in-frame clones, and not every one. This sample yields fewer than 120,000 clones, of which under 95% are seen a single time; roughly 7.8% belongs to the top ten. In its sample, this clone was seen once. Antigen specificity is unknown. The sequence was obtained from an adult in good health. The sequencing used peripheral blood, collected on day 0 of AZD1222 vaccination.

CDR3 nucleotide sequence: TGTGCCAGCAGGGGAGATGAAAAACTGTTTTTT. This codes for CASRGDEKLFF. The rearrangement uses TRBV28 and TRBJ1-4; no firm D call. The CDR3 runs to 11 residues. CDR1 is MDHEN and CDR2 is SYDVKM in the germline V gene. The germline V and J ends were trimmed by 6 bases and 6 bases, with 5 bases remaining between them.